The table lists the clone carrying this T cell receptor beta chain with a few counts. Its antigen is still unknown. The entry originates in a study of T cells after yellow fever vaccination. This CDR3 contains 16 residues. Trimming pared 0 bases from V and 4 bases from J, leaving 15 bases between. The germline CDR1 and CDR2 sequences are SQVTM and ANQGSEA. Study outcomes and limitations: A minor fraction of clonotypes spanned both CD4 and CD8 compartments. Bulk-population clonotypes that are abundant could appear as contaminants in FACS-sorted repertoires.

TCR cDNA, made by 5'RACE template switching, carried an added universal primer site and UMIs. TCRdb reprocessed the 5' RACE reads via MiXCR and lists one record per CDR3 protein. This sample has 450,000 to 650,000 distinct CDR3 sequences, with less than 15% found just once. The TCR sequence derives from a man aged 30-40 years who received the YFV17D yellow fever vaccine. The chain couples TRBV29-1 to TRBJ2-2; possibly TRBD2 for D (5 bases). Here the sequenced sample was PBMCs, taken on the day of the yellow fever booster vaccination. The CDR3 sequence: CSVEEPRTRGTGELFF. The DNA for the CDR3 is TGCAGCGTTGAAGAACCTCGGACTCGGGGCACCGGGGAGCTGTTTTTT.